This T cell receptor (beta chain) was sequenced for a study of T cells expressing NK-cell markers. Points from the study as a whole: Also leading the CD3+CD56-NKG2C+ fraction in a few donors were these clonotypes. Specificity for HCMV among expanded NKG2C+ T cell clones was not established.

Turning to this clonotype: The antigen is unknown.

The CDR3 length is 13 residues. CDR1 MNHEY and CDR2 SVGEGT come from the germline V gene. It was by 5'RACE template switching with UMIs that TCR beta cDNA was made. TCRdb reprocessed the 5' RACE reads and keeps a single row for each CDR3 protein, giving no DNA. The sample has about 460,000 distinct CDR3 sequences. This sequence joins TRBV6-2 or TRBV6-3 and TRBJ2-3. What was sequenced was blood T cells: a sorted CD56 or NKG2C T cell subset, CD4+ or CD8+ T cells, or bulk PBMC T cells (not recorded which). This TCR came from a woman between 45 and 65 years old in good health. CDR3 region: CASNGQVADTQYF.